These T cell receptor beta chains were read from a single sample in a study of cytomegalovirus exposure and HLA in healthy donors. TCRdb's table, derived via immunoSEQ multiplex PCR, lists solely in-frame clones and lacks some. Among about 140,000 clones listed, roughly 77% were seen once. Specimen: PBMCs. All receptors derive from a female donor in good health and CMV-seronegative. The CDR3 runs from the conserved cysteine through the conserved F or W. A D gene is named only where the DNA matches it firmly. A row's size may be missing; if present it is once, few, many or a size class.

NA,TRBJ1-2,TRBV5-1,NA,CASSLGQGSYGYTF,TGCGCCAGCAGCTTGGGGCAGGGGAGCTATGGCTACACCTTC
NA,TRBJ2-1,TRBV29-1,NA,CSVEDGAYNEQFF,TGCAGCGTTGAAGATGGGGCTTACAATGAGCAGTTCTTC
NA,TRBJ2-3,TRBV6-5,NA,CASRPLLSYTDTQYF,TGTGCCAGCAGGCCACTGCTTAGTTACACAGATACGCAGTATTTT
NA,TRBJ1-2,TRBV5-6,NA,CASSLVGGAKNSGYTF,TGTGCCAGCAGCTTGGTCGGGGGGGCAAAAAACTCTGGCTACACCTTC
TRBD1,TRBJ1-5,TRBV7-2,NA,CASSSPGQGAISRPQHF,TGTGCCAGCAGCTCACCGGGACAGGGGGCGATTAGCCGGCCCCAGCATTTT
NA,TRBJ1-6,TRBV4-3,NA,CASSQDWGGSYNSPLHF,TGCGCCAGCAGCCAAGATTGGGGCGGCTCCTATAATTCACCCCTCCACTTT
NA,TRBJ2-2,TRBV5-5,few,CASSTGHSNTGELFF,TGTGCCAGCAGCACGGGACATTCGAACACCGGGGAGCTGTTTTTT
NA,TRBJ1-5,TRBV2,NA,CASSDTDRSQPQHF,TGTGCCAGCAGCGATACCGACAGGTCGCAGCCCCAGCATTTT
NA,TRBJ2-1,TRBV10-3,NA,CAISVVNEQFF,TGTGCCATCAGTGTCGTGAATGAGCAGTTCTTC
NA,TRBJ2-3,TRBV20-1,once,CSAPSPDTQYF,TGCAGTGCTCCCTCCCCAGATACGCAGTATTTT
NA,TRBJ1-5,TRBV27,NA,CASSHNQPQHF,TGTGCCAGCAGTCACAATCAGCCCCAGCATTTT
TRBD2,TRBJ2-1,TRBV9,NA,CASAVTSGRPWDEQFF,TGTGCCAGCGCCGTTACTAGCGGGAGGCCCTGGGATGAGCAGTTCTTC
NA,TRBJ2-7,TRBV10-1,NA,CASTTEARYEQYF,TGCGCCAGCACAACGGAGGCACGATACGAGCAGTACTTC
NA,TRBJ1-1,TRBV5-4,few,CASSWGRGTEAFF,TGTGCCAGCAGCTGGGGCCGCGGCACTGAAGCTTTCTTT
TRBD1,TRBJ2-7,TRBV7-9,NA,CASSGQGHYEQYF,TGTGCCAGCAGCGGACAGGGGCACTACGAGCAGTACTTC
TRBD2,TRBJ2-5,TRBV7-8,NA,CASSLQGLAGEGETQYF,TGTGCCAGCAGCTTACAGGGACTAGCGGGGGAGGGAGAGACCCAGTACTTC
TRBD2,TRBJ2-7,TRBV11-2,NA,CASSLGRGGKIYEQYF,TGTGCCAGCAGCTTAGGGCGGGGGGGCAAGATCTACGAGCAGTACTTC
TRBD2,TRBJ2-1,TRBV27,NA,CASSFGLAGSPNYNEQFF,TGTGCCAGCAGTTTCGGACTAGCGGGGAGCCCCAACTACAATGAGCAGTTCTTC
NA,TRBJ1-5,TRBV19,NA,CASSTRDQPQHF,TGTGCCAGTAGTACCAGGGATCAGCCCCAGCATTTT
NA,TRBJ1-1,TRBV6-5,NA,CASSYGGALMNTEAFF,TGTGCCAGCAGTTACGGTGGGGCACTCATGAACACTGAAGCTTTCTTT
TRBD2,TRBJ2-7,TRBV10-3,NA,CAISPGLAGGLTYEQYF,TGTGCCATCAGCCCGGGACTAGCGGGAGGCCTCACCTACGAGCAGTACTTC
NA,TRBJ1-6,TRBV6-6,NA,CASSYAGLDNSPLHF,TGTGCCAGCAGTTACGCGGGCCTGGATAATTCACCCCTCCACTTT
NA,TRBJ2-7,TRBV6-5,NA,CASSNRDRIQYF,TGTGCCAGCAGTAACCGAGACAGGATCCAGTACTTC
NA,TRBJ2-7,TRBV5-6,few,CASSLNLGGYEQYF,TGTGCCAGCAGCTTGAATTTAGGGGGATACGAGCAGTACTTC
TRBD1,TRBJ1-4,TRBV11-3,NA,CASSSRQGAEKLFF,TGTGCCAGCAGCTCCCGACAGGGCGCGGAAAAACTGTTTTTT
NA,TRBJ1-4,TRBV20-1,NA,CSTLQGEKLFF,TGCAGTACTCTCCAGGGAGAAAAACTGTTTTTT
NA,TRBJ1-5,TRBV19,once,CATRSGIYQPQHF,TGTGCCACCCGATCGGGGATATATCAGCCCCAGCATTTT
NA,TRBJ1-2,TRBV5-4,NA,CASSGGPGQRNYGYTF,TGTGCCAGCAGCGGGGGACCGGGACAAAGAAACTATGGCTACACCTTC
TRBD1,TRBJ1-1,TRBV5-1,NA,CASRDRNMNTEAFF,TGCGCCAGCAGGGACAGGAACATGAACACTGAAGCTTTCTTT
TRBD2,TRBJ2-1,TRBV2,few,CARGLAGGGEQFF,TGTGCCAGGGGACTAGCGGGGGGGGGTGAGCAGTTCTTC
NA,TRBJ2-5,TRBV11-3,NA,CASSFRRERETQYF,TGTGCCAGCAGCTTTCGCCGGGAACGAGAGACCCAGTACTTC